Each of the 12 T cell receptor beta chains below was sequenced from the same sample in a study of blood T cells in healthy people across ages. The authors ran a second PCR of 7 to 11 cycles using a sample-barcoded 5' primer and a J-beta primer mix. TCRdb passed the 5' RACE reads through MiXCR, listing each CDR3 protein once. This table has approximately 730,000 distinct CDR3 sequences, about 40% appearing once. The sample consisted of blood. All receptors derive from a woman aged 55 to 70 in good health.

Only a few counts were recorded for this clonotype. This chain links TRBV28 with TRBJ2-3; D unclear. Germline assignment: CDR1 MDHEN and CDR2 SYDVKM. The CDR3 covers 13 residues. The germline V and J ends were trimmed by 8 bases and 4 bases, with 13 bases remaining between them. CDR3 amino acids: CASVLRASDTQYF. In DNA, the CDR3 is TGTGCCAGCGTCCTTAGGGCCTCAGATACGCAGTATTTT.

This clonotype occurred a few times. The genes are TRBV14 and TRBJ1-2; no definite D call. V was trimmed by 1 base and J by 10 bases, leaving 7 bases between them. The length of the CDR3 is 11 residues. Germline-derived CDR1 and CDR2 are SGHDN and FVKESK. The CDR3 nucleotides read TGTGCCAGCAGCCAAGCCGAGGACTACACCTTC. It translates to CASSQAEDYTF.

Written as DNA, the CDR3 is TGCGCCAGCAGCGCCGGACAGGATTTTCGGGGCTACACCTTC. It codes for CASSAGQDFRGYTF. V is TRBV5-1 and J is TRBJ1-2, with 7 bases that match TRBD1. V shed 4 bases and J 8 bases; nucleotides not matched to a gene: 11. The length of the CDR3 is 14 residues. Germline V gene lookup returns CDR1 SGHRS and CDR2 YFSETQ.

The chain employs TRBV27 and TRBJ2-7, with 10 nucleotides matching TRBD1. The CDR3 is 15 residues long. Unmatched junction bases numbered 5, after V lost 4 bases and J lost 2 bases. CDR1 MNHEY and CDR2 SMNVEV come from the germline V gene (reference sequence). The CDR3 DNA sequence: TGTGCCAGCAGTTATCTGGGACAGGGGCCCTACGAGCAGTACTTC. Protein sequence: CASSYLGQGPYEQYF.

This clonotype appeared once. This chain connects TRBV9 to TRBJ1-4; TRBD1 aligns across 11 bases. The CDR3 spans 15 residues. V was clipped by 3 bases and J by 5 bases; unmatched bases: 3. Looked up from germline, CDR1 is SGDLS and CDR2 is YYNGEE. The CDR3 spells CASSDGTGGNEKLFF. The CDR3 DNA follows: TGTGCCAGCAGCGATGGGACAGGGGGAAATGAAAAACTGTTTTTT.

The chain employs TRBV14 and TRBJ2-3; D may be TRBD2 (6 bases). This CDR3 spans 16 amino acids. Looked up from germline, CDR1 is SGHDN and CDR2 is FVKESK. Trimming pared 2 bases from V and 4 bases from J, leaving 16 bases between. CDR3 DNA sequence: TGTGCCAGCAGCCAATTTCTGACTAGTAGGCCAGATACGCAGTATTTT. Encoded protein: CASSQFLTSRPDTQYF.

This clonotype was detected only a few times. The V gene is TRBV9, the J gene TRBJ2-6; unclear D gene. The CDR3 is 16 amino acids. V lost 0 bases, J lost 0 bases, and 7 bases lay in between. Germline V gene data show CDR1 as SGDLS and CDR2 as YYNGEE. CDR3 protein: CASSVESSSGANVLTF. Here the CDR3 DNA reads TGTGCCAGCAGCGTAGAATCGAGCTCTGGGGCCAACGTCCTGACTTTC.

The rearrangement joins TRBV3-1 to TRBJ2-7; D possibly corresponds to TRBD1 (6 bases). V dropped 6 bases and J dropped 0 bases, with 15 bases sitting between them. This CDR3 is 15 amino acids long. Germline V lookup: CDR1 LGHDT, CDR2 YNNKEL (reference sequence). CDR3 sequence reads: CASRPTGPSSYEQYF. CDR3 bases: TGTGCCAGCAGGCCAACAGGGCCCAGCTCCTACGAGCAGTACTTC.

The table lists this clonotype with many counts. The rearrangement links TRBV4-2 to TRBJ2-3, with TRBD2 as a possible D gene (6 bases). V lost 1 base and J lost 1, with 12 bases in between. The CDR3 is 16 residues long. The germline V gene encodes CDR1 LGHNA and CDR2 YNFKEQ. The CDR3 DNA sequence: TGTGCCAGCAGCCAAGTTCCGGGACTCGGCACAGATACGCAGTATTTT. This codes for CASSQVPGLGTDTQYF.

The chain links TRBV27 to TRBJ2-1, with a weak D call TRBD2 (5 bases). Trimming took off 2 bases at V and 9 bases at J, with 11 bases between the two ends. Germline CDR1 reads MNHEY; CDR2 reads SMNVEV (reference sequence). This CDR3 region has 13 residues. The CDR3 DNA is TGTGCCAGCAGTTTAAGAGGGTACGGTGAGCAGTTCTTC. Translating it yields CASSLRGYGEQFF.

As concerns this clonotype: One end of the junction does not line up with germline, which may come from a read error. The chain couples TRBV7-2 to TRBJ2-5; D might be TRBD2 (5 bases). Germline-derived CDR1 and CDR2 are SGHTA and FQGNSA. The CDR3 covers 16 residues. CDR3: CVSSFGMYWIKETQYF. Written as DNA, the CDR3 is TGTGTCAGCAGCTTCGGGATGTATTGGATCAAGGAGACCCAGTACTTC.

This chain uses TRBV27 with TRBJ1-1; D is unresolved. V lost 2 bases to trimming and J lost 1 base, with 11 bases between them. Germline-derived CDR1 and CDR2 are MNHEY and SMNVEV (reference sequence). The CDR3 has 15 residues. The CDR3 DNA reads TGTGCCAGCAGTTTAAGCAACTTGGGGAACACTGAAGCTTTCTTT. It codes for CASSLSNLGNTEAFF.